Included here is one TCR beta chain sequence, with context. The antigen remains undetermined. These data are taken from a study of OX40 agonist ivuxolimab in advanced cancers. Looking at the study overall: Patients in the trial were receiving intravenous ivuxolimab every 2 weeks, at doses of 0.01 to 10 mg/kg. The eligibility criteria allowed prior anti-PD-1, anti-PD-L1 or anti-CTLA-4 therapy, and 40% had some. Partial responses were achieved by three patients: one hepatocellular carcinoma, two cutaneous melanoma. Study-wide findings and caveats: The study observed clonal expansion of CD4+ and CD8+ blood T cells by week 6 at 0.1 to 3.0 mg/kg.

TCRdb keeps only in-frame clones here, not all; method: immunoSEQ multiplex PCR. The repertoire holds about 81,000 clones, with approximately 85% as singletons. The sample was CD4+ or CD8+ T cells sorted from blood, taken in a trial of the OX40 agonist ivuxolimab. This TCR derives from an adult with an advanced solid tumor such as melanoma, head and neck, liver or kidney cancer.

The CDR3 DNA reads as TGTGCCAGCAGTGAATACCGGGGCACAGATACGCAGTATTTT. Its protein is CASSEYRGTDTQYF. The chain links TRBV25-1 to TRBJ2-3; D call uncertain. This CDR3 has 14 residues. V lost 0 bases and J 1 base, leaving 5 bases between the germline ends. Looked up from germline, CDR1 is MGHDK and CDR2 is SYGVNS.